Detailed here is one T cell receptor beta chain. No antigen is known for it. Within the library, unique molecular identifiers were attached to each individual cDNA molecule. TCRdb re-analysed the RACE reads in MiXCR, keeping a single row per CDR3 protein. Among tens of thousands of distinct CDR3 sequences listed, about a tenth were seen once. The V end lost 3 bases, the J end lost 4 bases, and 11 bases lay between the germline ends. Looked up from germline, CDR1 is SGHRS and CDR2 is YFSETQ. The CDR3 runs to 13 residues. The record originates from a study of human T cells and chemical hapten exposure. Study-wide results and limits: Controls had significantly fewer large CDR3 similarity clusters than were formed by expanded TCRs. Because they had alopecia, donors may respond immunologically unlike healthy people.

Time point specified: pre-sensitization, week 0. Treatment: therapeutic diphenylcyclopropenone sensitization with weekly scalp DPC. The clonotype originates from a woman aged 40 to 50 with alopecia areata. Some clones in this sample may be carry-over from other donors' samples. The source was whole blood, collected in connection with sensitization to the hapten diphenylcyclopropenone (DPC). V usage is TRBV5-1 and J usage is TRBJ2-7; tentatively, D is TRBD2 (6 bases). The CDR3: CASSYGGAYEQYF. The DNA of the CDR3 is TGCGCCAGCAGCTACGGCGGGGCTTACGAGCAGTACTTC.